This TCR beta chain appears in the sequencing data of a study of kidney transplant recipient with SARS-CoV-2 infection. The table lists this clonotype with many counts. Between the trimmed V and J ends, which lost 5 bases and 4 bases, there was a span of 23 bases. CDR3 length: 17 residues. Germline assignment: CDR1 LGHDT and CDR2 YNNKEL (reference sequence). TCRdb fed the reads into MiXCR, producing one record per CDR3 protein. The table lists 200,000 to 300,000 distinct CDR3 sequences, under 35% of them singletons. The gene calls are TRBV3-1 and TRBJ1-2; no definite D call. This clonotype originated in a male patient aged 25-45 years who had COVID-19 and was a kidney transplant recipient. A share of the T cells may be of graft donor origin. The sequences come from a blood sample, collected at baseline and on day 111 from a kidney transplant recipient. The CDR3 loop is CASSFPLTLRKTYGYTF. CDR3 nucleotides: TGTGCCAGCAGCTTTCCACTCACCCTTCGAAAGACCTATGGCTACACCTTC.